Below, 28 T cell receptor beta chains from the same sample are listed, as sequenced in a study of blood T cell repertoires in COVID-19. Method: immunoSEQ multiplex PCR; TCRdb's copy keeps in-frame clones and lacks some. Of 70,000 to 80,000 clones listed, 82% were seen once; the top ten hold approximately 15%. The specimen sequenced was peripheral blood. These receptors all stem from a woman of 80 years or more with acute or convalescent COVID-19.

This chain connects TRBV18 to TRBJ2-5; 14 bases align to TRBD2. Losses at the gene ends were 1 base for V and 4 bases for J; bases not matched to a gene: 8. CDR3 length: 18 amino acids. The germline gives CDR1 KGHSH, CDR2 LQKENI. The CDR3 DNA reads as TGTGCCAGCTCACCACGGTCGGGACTAGCGGGAGCTCTAGAGACCCAGTACTTC. It codes for CASSPRSGLAGALETQYF.

This clone occurred once. This sequence joins TRBV28 and TRBJ2-3; 7 nucleotides align to TRBD2. CDR1 is MDHEN and CDR2 is SYDVKM in the germline V gene. Trimming at V came to 4 bases and at J to 6 bases, leaving 16 bases not matched to a gene. The CDR3 has 17 residues. The CDR3 region has the DNA TGTGCCAGCAGTTCCCTGCGCGGGAGTGTGCCACAGGATACGCAGTATTTT. It codes for CASSSLRGSVPQDTQYF.

This chain connects TRBV19 to TRBJ2-6; D unclear. This CDR3 spans 14 amino acids. V was cut by 5 bases and J by 0 bases, with 5 bases left in between. CDR1 and CDR2 (germline): LNHDA, SQIVND (reference sequence). CDR3: CASSPFSGANVLTF. CDR3 DNA sequence: TGTGCCAGTAGTCCGTTCTCTGGGGCCAACGTCCTGACTTTC.

This sequence joins TRBV12-3 or TRBV12-4 and TRBJ2-7; TRBD2 agrees at 8 bases. The trim removed 7 bases at V and 3 bases at J, leaving 5 bases unmatched. This CDR3 region has 13 residues. The CDR3 nucleotides are TGTGCCAGCAAGGGTAGCGGGGACTACGAGCAGTACTTC. Its translation: CASKGSGDYEQYF.

V usage is TRBV9 and J usage is TRBJ1-2; D is unresolved. Germline values: CDR1 SGDLS, CDR2 YYNGEE. With 0 bases removed from V and 5 bases from J, the gap between germline ends came to 17 bases. The CDR3 is 16 residues long. CDR3 DNA sequence: TGTGCCAGCAGCGTAGACCCTGGAGAGGTTACATATGGCTACACCTTC. Encoded protein: CASSVDPGEVTYGYTF.

This chain links TRBV9 with TRBJ1-2; 7 bases agree with TRBD1. Germline-derived CDR1 and CDR2 are SGDLS and YYNGEE. V dropped 0 bases and J dropped 2; count of bases not matched to a gene: 4. The CDR3 totals 15 residues. The CDR3 region has the DNA TGTGCCAGCAGCGTAGGACAGGGTATAAACTATGGCTACACCTTC. This sequence encodes CASSVGQGINYGYTF.

This clone was found many times. The chain combines TRBV6-5 with TRBJ1-2; D might be TRBD1 (6 bases). Germline CDR1 and CDR2: MNHEY and SVGAGI. Trimming removed 8 bases at V and 0 bases at J, with 16 bases between. The CDR3 extends over 15 amino acids. The CDR3 sequence: CASRAGASANYGYTF. The DNA of the CDR3 is TGTGCCAGCCGGGCGGGGGCGTCAGCTAACTATGGCTACACCTTC.

The genes are TRBV29-1 and TRBJ2-7; 8 nucleotides line up with TRBD1. J lost 3 bases, V lost 5 bases, and 6 bases had no gene match. The CDR3 has 13 amino acids. CDR1 is SQVTM and CDR2 is ANQGSEA in the germline V gene. CDR3 DNA: TGCAGCGTTACCGGGACAGGACTCTACGAGCAGTACTTC. As protein: CSVTGTGLYEQYF.

The V and J genes are TRBV6-5 and TRBJ1-1; 9 nucleotides match TRBD1. Germline values: CDR1 MNHEY, CDR2 SVGAGI. This CDR3 region has 14 residues. The V gene end was trimmed by 6 bases and the J gene end by 5 bases; junction bases not matched to a gene: 7. The CDR3 loop is CASSRDRVGTEAFF. Written as DNA, the CDR3 is TGTGCCAGCAGCCGGGACAGGGTTGGGACTGAAGCTTTCTTT.

The chain recombines TRBV5-4 with TRBJ2-7, with a possible D match to TRBD1 (5 bases). The germline V and J ends were trimmed by 2 bases and 7 bases, with 13 bases remaining between them. Germline loops: CDR1 SGHNT, CDR2 YYREEE (reference sequence). There are 13 residues in the CDR3. The CDR3 reads CASSFEISGEQYF. The CDR3 DNA follows: TGTGCCAGCAGCTTCGAAATCTCAGGGGAGCAGTACTTC.

The chain has TRBV2 and TRBJ2-7; tentative D call: TRBD2 (7 bases). This CDR3 is built from 13 residues. Germline V gene sequence: CDR1 SNHLY, CDR2 FYNNEI. V lost 6 bases to trimming and J lost 1 base, with 10 bases between them. The CDR3 loop is CASRGGASYEQYF. The CDR3 DNA reads TGTGCCAGCAGGGGGGGGGCGTCCTACGAGCAGTACTTC.

The genes are TRBV15 and TRBJ1-2; 10 bases fit TRBD1. Germline V gene sequence: CDR1 LNHNV, CDR2 YYDKDF (reference sequence). The CDR3 totals 14 residues. With 2 bases clipped from V and 7 bases from J, the junction kept 4 bases outside the gene matches. CDR3 DNA sequence: TGTGCCACCAGCAGAATAGACAGGGGGCTTGGCTACACCTTC. Residues: CATSRIDRGLGYTF. The variable domain in full, with the rest retrieved from reference TRBV15 and TRBJ1-2, is DAMVIQNPRYQVTQFGKPVTLSCSQTLNHNVMYWYQQKSSQAPKLLFHYYDKDFNNEADTPDNFQSRRPNTSFCFLDIRSPGLGDTAMYLCATSRIDRGLGYTFGSGTRLTVV.

This chain connects TRBV27 to TRBJ2-3; TRBD1 agrees at 8 bases. Germline CDR1 MNHEY, CDR2 SMNVEV (reference sequence). V lost 3 bases and J lost 6; bases outside the gene matches: 8. This CDR3 has 15 amino acids. CDR3 amino acids: CASSFRDRTGDTQYF. CDR3 sequence (DNA): TGTGCCAGCAGTTTCCGGGACAGGACGGGGGATACGCAGTATTTT.

The V gene is TRBV2, the J gene TRBJ2-7; the D gene is possibly TRBD2 (6 bases). Between the trimmed V and J ends, which lost 6 bases and 3 bases, there was a span of 15 bases. The CDR3 runs to 14 residues. In germline, CDR1 is SNHLY, CDR2 FYNNEI. The CDR3: CASSEWDGGYEQYF. Written as DNA, the CDR3 is TGTGCCAGCAGCGAGTGGGACGGGGGCTACGAGCAGTACTTC.

The chain is built from TRBV9 and TRBJ2-3; 8 bases are shared with TRBD2. The trim removed 0 bases at V and 5 bases at J, leaving 8 bases unmatched. Germline CDR1 is SGDLS and CDR2 is YYNGEE. The CDR3 consists of 16 residues. CDR3 region: CASSVGLAGLGDTQYF. Written as DNA, the CDR3 is TGTGCCAGCAGCGTAGGTTTAGCGGGATTGGGAGATACGCAGTATTTT.

The rearrangement uses TRBV19 and TRBJ1-1; TRBD1 might be the D (5 bases). The CDR3 extends over 13 amino acids. V gave up 6 bases and J gave up 7 bases, with 15 bases separating them. Per the germline V gene, CDR1 is LNHDA and CDR2 is SQIVND (reference sequence). Written as DNA, the CDR3 is TGTGCCAGTAGCCGCTTAGGGGCTCTTGAAGCTTTCTTT. As protein: CASSRLGALEAFF.

This sequence joins TRBV27 and TRBJ2-7, with 7 nucleotides matching TRBD1. V lost 6 bases and J lost 0; bases outside the gene matches: 5. Germline CDR1 reads MNHEY; CDR2 reads SMNVEV (reference sequence). This CDR3 is 14 amino acids long. CDR3 sequence reads: CASSRGQTSYEQYF. As DNA, the CDR3 is TGTGCCAGCAGCCGGGGACAGACCTCCTACGAGCAGTACTTC.

With respect to this clone: Other DNA sequences in this sample translate to the same CDR3. The V call is TRBV4-3, the J call TRBJ1-5; 7 bases are shared with TRBD1. The V gene end was trimmed by 1 base and the J gene end by 7 bases; junction bases not matched to a gene: 4. The germline gives CDR1 LGHNA, CDR2 YSLEER. This CDR3 region has 14 residues. The CDR3 region is CASSQGAGGQPQHF. CDR3 coding DNA: TGCGCCAGCAGCCAAGGGGCAGGGGGACAGCCCCAGCATTTT.

V and J are TRBV10-3 and TRBJ1-2; D is unresolved. The V end was cut by 7 bases, the J end by 0 bases, with 6 bases between. From germline, CDR1 is ENHRY and CDR2 SYGVKD. The length of the CDR3 is 12 residues. The CDR3 spells CAITQANYGYTF. DNA of the CDR3: TGTGCCATCACCCAGGCTAACTATGGCTACACCTTC.

The rearrangement uses TRBV6-5 and TRBJ2-1, with 7 nucleotides matching TRBD2. The CDR3 consists of 16 residues. The trim removed 4 bases at V and 1 base at J, leaving 7 bases unmatched. The germline V gene has CDR1 MNHEY and CDR2 SVGAGI. As DNA, the CDR3 is TGTGCCAGCAGTTCGGGGGGAGGCACATCCTACAATGAGCAGTTCTTC. It specifies CASSSGGGTSYNEQFF.

V gene TRBV7-6 combines with J gene TRBJ1-4; tentative D call: TRBD1 (6 bases). CDR3 length: 16 amino acids. Between the trimmed V and J ends, which lost 3 bases and 5 bases, there was a span of 16 bases. The germline V gene encodes CDR1 SGHVS and CDR2 FNYEAQ. The CDR3 spells CASSFTPTGGNEKLFF. The CDR3 DNA follows: TGTGCCAGCAGCTTTACCCCGACAGGTGGGAATGAAAAACTGTTTTTT.

The J gene is TRBJ1-1, the V gene TRBV21-1; TRBD1, the D gene given by the table, was not confirmed from the DNA. TRBV21-1 is tagged as a pseudogene. The CDR3 is 18 amino acids. The chain's CDR3 is CASITEGPGGPMNTEAFF. CDR3 sequence (DNA): TGTGCCAGCATCACCGAGGGGCCAGGGGGCCCAATGAACACTGAAGCTTTCTTT.

The chain is built from TRBV19 and TRBJ2-2; D is unclear. CDR1 LNHDA and CDR2 SQIVND come from the germline V gene (reference sequence). The CDR3 has 14 amino acids. The ends were cut back, 4 bases at V and 4 bases at J, with 10 bases in the middle. The CDR3 is CASSNYAGTGELFF. The CDR3 coding sequence is TGTGCCAGTAGTAATTATGCAGGCACCGGGGAGCTGTTTTTT.

The CDR3 spells CASSDSAGAGPDTQYF. The CDR3 DNA follows: TGTGCCAGCAGTGACTCAGCGGGAGCAGGTCCAGATACGCAGTATTTT. The chain is built from TRBV6-4 and TRBJ2-3, with TRBD2 matching over 8 bases. The germline V gene has CDR1 MRHNA and CDR2 SNTAGT. With 0 bases clipped from V and 4 bases from J, the junction kept 6 bases outside the gene matches. The CDR3 is 16 residues long.

The rearrangement links TRBV5-1 to TRBJ1-2; D is uncertain. The CDR3 runs to 13 residues. Per germline, CDR1 SGHRS and CDR2 YFSETQ. V was trimmed by 0 bases and J by 4 bases, leaving 7 bases between them. CDR3 amino acids: CASSLGRGYGYTF. The CDR3 nucleotides are TGCGCCAGCAGCTTGGGACGGGGCTATGGCTACACCTTC.

The V gene is TRBV19, the J gene TRBJ2-7; 11 bases match TRBD2. This CDR3 is built from 14 residues. Germline V lookup: CDR1 LNHDA, CDR2 SQIVND (reference sequence). V lost 5 bases, J lost 2 bases, and 2 bases stayed unmatched. CDR3 sequence: CASSLAGGPYEQYF. DNA of the CDR3: TGTGCCAGTAGTTTAGCGGGAGGGCCCTACGAGCAGTACTTC.

Worth noting for this clone: The sample has other DNA sequences that encode this CDR3 too. The rearrangement joins TRBV15 to TRBJ1-3; maybe TRBD1 (5 bases). V was trimmed by 0 bases and J by 0 bases, leaving 9 bases between them. The CDR3 length is 16 residues. The germline V gene encodes CDR1 LNHNV and CDR2 YYDKDF (reference sequence). For the CDR3, the DNA is TGTGCCACCAGCAGAGATAGGGGCCTCTCTGGAAACACCATATATTTT. Translation gives CATSRDRGLSGNTIYF.

The J gene is TRBJ2-7, the V gene TRBV5-4; the match to TRBD1 covers 9 bases. CDR1 is SGHNT and CDR2 is YYREEE in the germline V gene (reference sequence). The J segment lost 1 base and the V segment lost 4 bases, leaving 12 bases of the junction unmatched. The CDR3 loop spans 17 amino acids. The CDR3: CASSNQWPGTGSYEQYF. The CDR3 nucleotides are TGTGCCAGCAGCAACCAATGGCCCGGGACAGGGTCCTACGAGCAGTACTTC.